The rows below give T cell receptor beta chains drawn from one sample of a study of T cells in Graves' hyperthyroidism and ophthalmopathy. Using its own MiXCR run on the multiplex PCR reads, TCRdb lists one record per CDR3 protein. The data contain a few hundred thousand distinct CDR3 sequences, around 15% of them singletons. Sequenced material: blood. All receptors derive from a woman in her 30s with Graves' ophthalmopathy. Each CDR3 is given with its conserved first and last residue. The D gene is left open where the match is weak. Not every row has a clone size; where given, it reads once, few, many or a size class.

V gene: TRBV29-1
clone size: few
J gene: TRBJ2-1
D gene: -
CDR3 protein: CSAVSGRPYNEQFF
CDR3 DNA: TGCAGCGCTGTCTCGGGCCGGCCCTACAATGAGCAGTTCTTC

V gene: TRBV5-1
clone size: many
J gene: TRBJ2-1
D gene: -
CDR3 protein: CASSPLMGDEQFF
CDR3 DNA: TGCGCCAGCAGCCCCCTGATGGGGGATGAGCAGTTCTTC

V gene: TRBV6-1
clone size: -
J gene: TRBJ2-6
D gene: -
CDR3 protein: CASRNTTAANVLTF
CDR3 DNA: TGTGCCAGCAGGAACACGACAGCGGCCAACGTCCTGACTTTC

V gene: TRBV29-1
clone size: -
J gene: TRBJ1-5
D gene: TRBD1
CDR3 protein: CSVVRGQDQPQHF
CDR3 DNA: TGCAGCGTTGTCAGGGGGCAAGATCAGCCCCAGCATTTT

V gene: TRBV9
clone size: -
J gene: TRBJ1-3
D gene: -
CDR3 protein: CASSANLARNRGNTIYF
CDR3 DNA: TGTGCCAGCAGCGCGAACCTTGCGCGGAATCGAGGGAACACCATATATTTT

V gene: TRBV12-3/TRBV12-4
clone size: few
J gene: TRBJ2-7
D gene: TRBD1
CDR3 protein: CASRRDRYSEQYF
CDR3 DNA: TGTGCCAGCCGCCGGGACAGGTACTCCGAGCAGTACTTC

V gene: TRBV5-4
clone size: -
J gene: TRBJ2-5
D gene: TRBD1
CDR3 protein: CASSPDRGGETQYF
CDR3 DNA: TGTGCCAGCAGCCCCGACAGGGGCGGGGAGACCCAGTACTTC

V gene: TRBV6-2/TRBV6-3
clone size: -
J gene: TRBJ2-1
D gene: -
CDR3 protein: CASSYRAGIGEQFF
CDR3 DNA: TGTGCCAGCAGTTACCGGGCAGGAATAGGTGAGCAGTTCTTC

V gene: TRBV20-1
clone size: few
J gene: TRBJ2-7
D gene: TRBD1
CDR3 protein: CSARWDREPYEQYF
CDR3 DNA: TGCAGTGCCCGCTGGGACAGGGAACCCTACGAGCAGTACTTC

V gene: TRBV7-9
clone size: many
J gene: TRBJ2-1
D gene: -
CDR3 protein: CASSIPRESVYNEQFF
CDR3 DNA: TGTGCCAGCAGCATCCCTCGGGAATCGGTCTACAATGAGCAGTTCTTC

V gene: TRBV20-1
clone size: once
J gene: TRBJ2-5
D gene: -
CDR3 protein: CSVRVPYQETQYF
CDR3 DNA: TGCAGCGTTCGGGTGCCCTACCAAGAGACCCAGTACTTC

V gene: TRBV29-1
clone size: many
J gene: TRBJ2-5
D gene: -
CDR3 protein: CSVEFQGETQYF
CDR3 DNA: TGCAGCGTTGAGTTTCAGGGAGAGACCCAGTACTTC

V gene: TRBV20-1
clone size: -
J gene: TRBJ2-5
D gene: -
CDR3 protein: CSASMVFFPQETQYF
CDR3 DNA: TGCAGTGCTAGTATGGTGTTTTTCCCGCAAGAGACCCAGTACTTC

V gene: TRBV9
clone size: many
J gene: TRBJ2-5
D gene: -
CDR3 protein: CASSEGTRETQYF
CDR3 DNA: TGTGCCAGCAGCGAGGGGACGCGGGAGACCCAGTACTTC

V gene: TRBV28
clone size: many
J gene: TRBJ1-2
D gene: TRBD1
CDR3 protein: CASSLRQGVDGSGYTF
CDR3 DNA: TGTGCCAGCAGTTTACGGCAGGGGGTTGATGGGTCTGGCTACACCTTC

V gene: TRBV4-1
clone size: -
J gene: TRBJ2-7
D gene: -
CDR3 protein: CASSQEDGESYEQYF
CDR3 DNA: TGCGCCAGCAGCCAAGAAGACGGGGAGTCCTACGAGCAGTACTTC

V gene: TRBV4-3
clone size: few
J gene: TRBJ2-6
D gene: -
CDR3 protein: CASSQEWAGRNSGANVLTF
CDR3 DNA: TGCGCCAGCAGCCAAGAGTGGGCAGGGCGAAACTCTGGGGCCAACGTCCTGACTTTC

V gene: TRBV18
clone size: many
J gene: TRBJ1-1
D gene: -
CDR3 protein: CASSGGLLSTEAFF
CDR3 DNA: TGTGCCAGCTCCGGCGGTCTACTAAGCACTGAAGCTTTCTTT

V gene: TRBV7-8
clone size: many
J gene: TRBJ1-5
D gene: -
CDR3 protein: CASSLAFKDQPQHF
CDR3 DNA: TGTGCCAGCAGCTTAGCGTTCAAGGATCAGCCCCAGCATTTT

V gene: TRBV6-2/TRBV6-3
clone size: many
J gene: TRBJ2-1
D gene: TRBD1
CDR3 protein: CASRNRGRDNEQFF
CDR3 DNA: TGTGCCAGCAGGAACAGGGGGCGCGACAATGAGCAGTTCTTC

V gene: TRBV12-3/TRBV12-4
clone size: many
J gene: TRBJ2-7
D gene: TRBD1
CDR3 protein: CASSSKGDRVVEQYF
CDR3 DNA: TGTGCCAGCAGTTCAAAAGGGGACAGGGTGGTCGAGCAGTACTTC

V gene: TRBV11-2
clone size: -
J gene: TRBJ2-7
D gene: -
CDR3 protein: CASGSEGEQYF
CDR3 DNA: TGTGCCAGCGGCTCGGAGGGGGAGCAGTACTTC

V gene: TRBV7-2
clone size: many
J gene: TRBJ2-7
D gene: TRBD1
CDR3 protein: CASSFRHGQGYEQYF
CDR3 DNA: TGTGCCAGCAGCTTCCGTCACGGACAGGGCTACGAGCAGTACTTC

V gene: TRBV12-3/TRBV12-4
clone size: -
J gene: TRBJ2-3
D gene: -
CDR3 protein: CASSPGAYTQYF
CDR3 DNA: TGTGCCAGCAGTCCAGGAGCTTATACGCAGTATTTT

V gene: TRBV6-2/TRBV6-3
clone size: many
J gene: TRBJ2-3
D gene: -
CDR3 protein: CASTSTQATDTQYF
CDR3 DNA: TGTGCCAGCACTTCGACCCAGGCTACAGATACGCAGTATTTT

V gene: TRBV7-2
clone size: many
J gene: TRBJ2-7
D gene: -
CDR3 protein: CASSPTISARREQYF
CDR3 DNA: TGTGCCAGCAGCCCTACTATTTCCGCTCGTCGCGAGCAGTACTTC

V gene: TRBV28
clone size: many
J gene: TRBJ2-7
D gene: -
CDR3 protein: CASSKTGVGEQYF
CDR3 DNA: TGTGCCAGCAGTAAGACGGGAGTCGGGGAGCAGTACTTC

V gene: TRBV30
clone size: few
J gene: TRBJ2-7
D gene: -
CDR3 protein: CAWSVGGGVKEQYF
CDR3 DNA: TGTGCCTGGAGTGTAGGCGGGGGCGTCAAGGAGCAGTACTTC

V gene: TRBV11-1
clone size: many
J gene: TRBJ2-3
D gene: -
CDR3 protein: CASSFSSDTQYF
CDR3 DNA: TGTGCCAGCAGCTTCAGTTCAGATACGCAGTATTTT

V gene: TRBV14
clone size: -
J gene: TRBJ2-1
D gene: TRBD2
CDR3 protein: CASSPSAGGPYNEQFF
CDR3 DNA: TGTGCCAGCAGCCCATCGGCGGGAGGCCCCTACAATGAGCAGTTCTTC

V gene: TRBV20-1
clone size: few
J gene: TRBJ2-7
D gene: TRBD2
CDR3 protein: CSARGGLAGEQWIYEQYF
CDR3 DNA: TGCAGTGCTAGGGGGGGACTAGCGGGCGAACAATGGATCTACGAGCAGTACTTC

V gene: TRBV29-1
clone size: many
J gene: TRBJ2-1
D gene: -
CDR3 protein: CSVDIAGPGLAEQFF
CDR3 DNA: TGCAGCGTTGACATTGCGGGACCGGGGTTGGCCGAGCAGTTCTTC

V gene: TRBV3-1
clone size: many
J gene: TRBJ2-2
D gene: -
CDR3 protein: CASSSRDGSGPGELFF
CDR3 DNA: TGTGCCAGCAGCAGCCGGGACGGAAGTGGTCCCGGGGAGCTGTTTTTT

V gene: TRBV6-2/TRBV6-3
clone size: -
J gene: TRBJ1-2
D gene: -
CDR3 protein: CASSYVGQRNYGYTF
CDR3 DNA: TGTGCCAGCAGTTACGTTGGACAGCGAAACTATGGCTACACCTTC

V gene: TRBV6-6
clone size: many
J gene: TRBJ1-1
D gene: TRBD1
CDR3 protein: CASSYTTGTANTEAFF
CDR3 DNA: TGTGCCAGCAGTTACACCACCGGGACAGCGAACACTGAAGCTTTCTTT

V gene: TRBV20-1
clone size: many
J gene: TRBJ1-4
D gene: -
CDR3 protein: CSAQRGASNREKLFF
CDR3 DNA: TGCAGTGCCCAGCGGGGGGCGAGTAATCGGGAAAAACTGTTTTTT

V gene: TRBV28
clone size: many
J gene: TRBJ1-1
D gene: -
CDR3 protein: CASSPRTAGNTEAFF
CDR3 DNA: TGTGCCAGCAGTCCCCGGACAGCTGGCAACACTGAAGCTTTCTTT

V gene: TRBV28
clone size: few
J gene: TRBJ1-4
D gene: TRBD1
CDR3 protein: CASSLEGGRAEKLFF
CDR3 DNA: TGTGCCAGCAGTTTGGAAGGGGGCAGGGCTGAAAAACTGTTTTTT

V gene: TRBV7-8
clone size: many
J gene: TRBJ2-3
D gene: -
CDR3 protein: CASSFKTSLQYF
CDR3 DNA: TGTGCCAGCAGCTTTAAAACCTCCCTACAGTATTTT

V gene: TRBV6-2/TRBV6-3
clone size: many
J gene: TRBJ2-1
D gene: -
CDR3 protein: CASSPQGRIAWNEQFF
CDR3 DNA: TGTGCCAGCAGTCCTCAGGGGCGGATAGCCTGGAATGAGCAGTTCTTC

V gene: TRBV7-3
clone size: many
J gene: TRBJ1-1
D gene: -
CDR3 protein: CASSLNSKDTEAFF
CDR3 DNA: TGTGCCAGCAGTCTAAATAGCAAGGACACTGAAGCTTTCTTT

V gene: TRBV13
clone size: -
J gene: TRBJ2-3
D gene: TRBD2
CDR3 protein: CAGGGSGGEIDTQYF
CDR3 DNA: TGTGCCGGCGGGGGGTCGGGGGGCGAAATAGATACGCAGTATTTT

V gene: TRBV12-3/TRBV12-4
clone size: few
J gene: TRBJ2-5
D gene: TRBD2
CDR3 protein: CASSSFPRERETGETQYF
CDR3 DNA: TGTGCCAGCAGTTCATTCCCGAGGGAGCGGGAGACGGGAGAGACCCAGTACTTC

V gene: TRBV28
clone size: many
J gene: TRBJ2-7
D gene: -
CDR3 protein: CASSFHSQGLKYEQYF
CDR3 DNA: TGTGCCAGCAGTTTTCATTCACAGGGACTAAAATACGAGCAGTACTTC

V gene: TRBV4-3
clone size: few
J gene: TRBJ2-5
D gene: -
CDR3 protein: CASIFTVRDKYF
CDR3 DNA: TGCGCCAGCATCTTCACGGTGAGGGACAAGTACTTC

V gene: TRBV29-1
clone size: -
J gene: TRBJ2-2
D gene: -
CDR3 protein: CSVEDADRGTGELFF
CDR3 DNA: TGCAGCGTTGAAGACGCCGACAGAGGGACCGGGGAGCTGTTTTTT

V gene: TRBV28
clone size: many
J gene: TRBJ2-7
D gene: TRBD2
CDR3 protein: CASRTSGGYEQYF
CDR3 DNA: TGTGCCAGCAGGACTAGCGGGGGATACGAGCAGTACTTC

V gene: TRBV11-2
clone size: -
J gene: TRBJ2-7
D gene: TRBD2
CDR3 protein: CASGHLAGGPGEQYF
CDR3 DNA: TGTGCCAGCGGACACCTAGCGGGAGGGCCCGGAGAGCAGTACTTC

V gene: TRBV5-1
clone size: many
J gene: TRBJ1-2
D gene: TRBD1
CDR3 protein: CASSLIQGALGYTF
CDR3 DNA: TGCGCCAGCAGCTTGATTCAGGGGGCGCTTGGCTACACCTTC

V gene: TRBV7-2
clone size: -
J gene: TRBJ2-7
D gene: TRBD2
CDR3 protein: CASSFIAGPYEQYF
CDR3 DNA: TGTGCCAGCAGTTTTATAGCGGGTCCTTACGAGCAGTACTTC

V gene: TRBV7-2
clone size: -
J gene: TRBJ2-7
D gene: -
CDR3 protein: CASSLAVHPTYEQYF
CDR3 DNA: TGTGCCAGCAGCTTAGCGGTCCACCCTACCTACGAGCAGTACTTC

V gene: TRBV12-3/TRBV12-4
clone size: few
J gene: TRBJ1-2
D gene: -
CDR3 protein: CASSFPLGGHGYTF
CDR3 DNA: TGTGCCAGCAGTTTCCCCCTTGGGGGCCATGGCTACACCTTC

V gene: TRBV7-8
clone size: few
J gene: TRBJ1-3
D gene: TRBD1
CDR3 protein: CASSFYIGDRASGNTIYF
CDR3 DNA: TGTGCCAGCAGCTTTTACATTGGGGACAGGGCTTCTGGAAACACCATATATTTT

V gene: TRBV20-1
clone size: many
J gene: TRBJ2-3
D gene: -
CDR3 protein: CSANLDWISTDTQYF
CDR3 DNA: TGCAGTGCTAACCTGGACTGGATTAGCACAGATACGCAGTATTTT

V gene: TRBV30
clone size: many
J gene: TRBJ1-5
D gene: -
CDR3 protein: CAWSVVPSNQPQHF
CDR3 DNA: TGTGCCTGGAGTGTGGTACCCAGCAATCAGCCCCAGCATTTT